What follows describes a single T cell receptor (beta chain). Its antigen is as yet unknown. These data belong to a study of cytomegalovirus exposure and HLA in healthy donors. Overall study: In a later analysis, the roughly 120 validation repertoires were reported to have used the same platform as the approximately 620 first-cohort repertoires.

Measured with immunoSEQ multiplex PCR; TCRdb has only the in-frame clones, and not every one. The sample lists about 68,000 clones, approximately 96% seen once, with around 2.5% in the top ten. Study observations and caveats: In the 120 validation repertoires, just under 95% of cluster scores exceeded 0, per a later analysis.

The receptor was isolated from a man aged 18 to 29 in good health and CMV-seronegative. Specimen: PBMCs.

In DNA, the CDR3 is TGTGCCAGCAGCGTGAAAACAGGGAAGGGTTCACCCCTCCACTTT. Encoded protein: CASSVKTGKGSPLHF. The rearrangement uses TRBV9 and TRBJ1-6; possibly TRBD1 for D (6 bases). Trimming left V 2 bases short and J 9 bases short, with 15 bases between. This CDR3 spans 15 amino acids. Germline CDR1 is SGDLS and CDR2 is YYNGEE.